This T cell receptor (beta chain) was captured by sequencing in a study of STAT5B mutations in CD4+ large granular lymphocyte leukemia. The CDR3 extends over 14 amino acids. Germline CDR1 and CDR2: LNHDA and SQIVND (reference sequence). Trimming removed 9 bases at V and 2 bases at J, with 13 bases between. Healthy controls were blood donor buffy coats. TCRdb keeps only in-frame clones here, not all; method: immunoSEQ multiplex PCR. The sample yields 15,000 to 25,000 clones, about four fifths seen once. The sequenced material came from CD4+ T cells from blood buffy coats. This receptor was taken from a human donor in good health. The rearrangement uses TRBV19 and TRBJ2-2; maybe TRBD2 (5 bases). CDR3 residues: CARHRGRNTGELFF. As DNA, the CDR3 is TGTGCCAGACACCGCGGGCGAAACACCGGGGAGCTGTTTTTT.